These 16 T cell receptor beta chains were all obtained from the same sample, sequenced in a study of Graves' ophthalmopathy and Graves' hyperthyroidism. For repertoire sequencing, the TCR beta CDR3 regions were amplified from RNA transcripts. An initial RT-PCR round employing HTBI primers preceded a second-round multiplex PCR. One entry per CDR3 protein results from TCRdb running MiXCR on the multiplex PCR reads. The table lists 450,000 to 600,000 distinct CDR3 sequences, approximately 37% of them singletons, with less than 4.5% in the top ten. Sequencing used peripheral blood or thyroid tissue (not recorded which). The receptors derive from an adult man with Graves' hyperthyroidism.

This rearrangement joins TRBV29-1 to TRBJ1-2; D perhaps matches TRBD1 (5 bases). Germline V gene sequence: CDR1 SQVTM, CDR2 ANQGSEA. V lost 8 bases, J lost 6 bases, and 16 bases lay in between. The CDR3 covers 12 residues. CDR3 region: CSRLQESDGYTF. The CDR3 nucleotides read TGCAGCAGGTTACAGGAGAGTGATGGCTACACCTTC.

In this sample, this clonotype turned up many times. This chain connects TRBV7-3 to TRBJ2-7; D gene unclear. Per germline, CDR1 SGHTA and CDR2 FQGTGA. The CDR3 has 15 residues. V lost 2 bases and J 1 base, leaving 12 bases between the germline ends. The CDR3 spells CASSLFETNSYEQYF. CDR3 nucleotides: TGTGCCAGCAGCTTATTCGAGACAAATTCCTACGAGCAGTACTTC.

The table lists this clonotype with many counts. The V and J genes are TRBV19 and TRBJ1-4; 7 nucleotides agree with TRBD1. The germline CDR1 and CDR2 sequences are LNHDA and SQIVND (reference sequence). V lost 3 bases to trimming and J lost 6 bases; unmatched junction nucleotides: 7. CDR3 size: 15 residues. For the CDR3, the DNA is TGTGCCAGTAGTATGTGGACAGGTGGACATGAAAAACTGTTTTTT. As protein: CASSMWTGGHEKLFF.

J is TRBJ1-1 and V is TRBV27, with D possibly TRBD1 on 5 matching bases. V was pared by 8 bases and J by 6 bases, with 19 bases between. This CDR3 region has 14 residues. Germline CDR1 reads MNHEY; CDR2 reads SMNVEV (reference sequence). This CDR3 reads CASPWGGGSAEAFF. DNA for the CDR3: TGTGCCAGCCCTTGGGGCGGGGGAAGCGCTGAAGCTTTCTTT.

Turning to this clonotype: A clone one base away is much larger, so this may be a read error. The rearrangement joins TRBV24-1 to TRBJ2-2; D is unresolved. CDR1 KGHDR and CDR2 SFDVKD come from the germline V gene. V was cut by 6 bases and J by 5 bases, with 12 bases left in between. The CDR3 loop spans 14 amino acids. The CDR3 bases are TGTGCCACCAGTAAGACCGCGGATACCGGGGAGCTGTTTTTT. Encoded protein: CATSKTADTGELFF.

Notes on this clonotype: A much larger clonotype is one base distant, so this may be a read error. No conserved phenylalanine or tryptophan ends this CDR3, so it is likely a read error. V usage is TRBV19 and J usage is TRBJ1-2; D gene ambiguous. The CDR3 has 11 amino acids. The germline CDR1 and CDR2 sequences are LNHDA and SQIVND (reference sequence). Trimming shortened V by 7 bases and J by 8 bases, and 11 bases separated the two germline ends. CDR3: CASTHGVGYTL. The CDR3 nucleotides are TGTGCCAGTACTCATGGGGTCGGCTACACCCTC.

This chain's CDR3 is CASSLDRGLQTDTQYF. The CDR3 coding sequence is TGTGCCAGCAGCTTAGATCGGGGACTTCAGACAGATACGCAGTATTTT. V gene TRBV25-1 combines with J gene TRBJ2-3, with D perhaps TRBD2 (6 bases). V lost 6 bases, J lost 3 bases, and 19 bases lay in between. The germline gives CDR1 MGHDK, CDR2 SYGVNS. This CDR3 has 16 residues.

This clonotype was observed at least ten times. The chain uses TRBV5-5 and TRBJ1-1; D ambiguous. The germline V gene has CDR1 SGHKS and CDR2 YYEKEE (reference sequence). V lost 0 bases, J lost 7 bases, and 7 bases lay in between. This CDR3 is 12 amino acids long. The CDR3 sequence is CASSLVTDEAFF. The CDR3 DNA is TGTGCCAGCAGCTTGGTCACAGATGAAGCTTTCTTT.

There are a few counts of this clonotype. J is TRBJ1-5 and V is TRBV24-1; D gene unclear. The germline CDR1 and CDR2 sequences are KGHDR and SFDVKD. The CDR3 covers 15 residues. Trimming took 3 bases from V and 0 from J, leaving 8 bases between them. CDR3: CATSDPTASNQPQHF. The DNA for the CDR3 is TGTGCCACCAGTGATCCCACAGCTAGCAATCAGCCCCAGCATTTT.

This chain joins TRBV7-2 and TRBJ1-2; unclear D gene. CDR1 and CDR2 (germline): SGHTA, FQGNSA. Trimming cost V 1 base and J 4 bases, with 13 bases left between them. This CDR3 is 15 amino acids long. The CDR3 loop is CASSLEWRPRYGYTF. The CDR3 DNA reads as TGTGCCAGCAGCTTAGAGTGGCGGCCTCGCTATGGCTACACCTTC.

This clonotype was counted at least ten times. V usage is TRBV12-3 or TRBV12-4 and J usage is TRBJ2-7; D possibly corresponds to TRBD2 (5 bases). CDR3 size: 14 residues. The V end was cut by 2 bases, the J end by 2 bases, with 10 bases between. The CDR3: CASSLYTGTYEQYF. In DNA, the CDR3 is TGTGCCAGCAGTTTATATACCGGGACCTACGAGCAGTACTTC.

The V call is TRBV7-2, the J call TRBJ2-7, with D tentatively TRBD1 (7 bases). The J call may not be correct, given that the DNA end is closer to TRBJ2-5. Germline V gene lookup returns CDR1 SGHTA and CDR2 FQGNSA. The CDR3 totals 14 residues. The DNA for the CDR3 is TGTGCCAGCAGCTTTAGCAGGGGGGCGGAGACCCAGTACTTC. This gives the protein CASSFSRGAETQYF.

In its sample, this clonotype was seen many times. The rearrangement joins TRBV7-9 to TRBJ2-7; the match to TRBD1 covers 9 bases. Germline CDR1 and CDR2: SEHNR and FQNEAQ (reference sequence). This CDR3 comprises 16 residues. The trim removed 1 base at V and 1 base at J, leaving 5 bases unmatched. In DNA, the CDR3 is TGTGCCAGCAGCTTAGTGGACGGACAGGGGTCCTACGAGCAGTACTTC. It specifies CASSLVDGQGSYEQYF.

This clonotype was observed once. This chain connects TRBV10-2 to TRBJ2-7, with D perhaps given as TRBD1 or TRBD2 (5 bases each). Germline CDR1 WSHSY, CDR2 SAAADI. The CDR3 is made up of 13 amino acids. The V end lost 0 bases, the J end lost 5 bases, and 8 bases lay between the germline ends. CDR3 coding DNA: TGCGCCAGCAGTGAGTCGGGGACGGACGAGCAGTACTTC. It specifies CASSESGTDEQYF.

This clonotype was seen repeatedly, ten times or more. The J gene is TRBJ2-2, the V gene TRBV20-1; perhaps TRBD2 as D (7 bases). This CDR3 has 14 amino acids. The ends were cut back, 5 bases at V and 7 bases at J, with 17 bases in the middle. The germline CDR1 and CDR2 sequences are DFQATT and SNEGSKA (reference sequence). The CDR3 DNA reads as TGCAGTGCTGCATCCTTAGGGGGGGACGGGGAGCTGTTTTTT. Its protein is CSAASLGGDGELFF.

Turning to this clonotype: A junction boundary mismatches the germline segment, possibly from a read error. The gene calls are TRBV12-3 or TRBV12-4 and TRBJ1-3; D may be TRBD1 (5 bases). This CDR3 is 16 amino acids long. CDR3 protein: CVSSPPRGFSGNTIYF. The CDR3 coding sequence is TGTGTCAGCAGTCCTCCGCGGGGCTTCTCTGGAAACACCATATATTTT.